One and the same sample provided the 3 T cell receptor beta chains below, sequenced in a study of Ad26.COV2.S vaccination and SARS-CoV-2 variants. Assay used: immunoSEQ multiplex PCR; TCRdb lists only in-frame clones, some missing. This sample has some 350,000 clones, with roughly 88% found just once. Treatment meaning: roughly 19 received Ad26.COV2.S at low or high dose, single or two shots; 5 received placebo; per-sample allocation not given. Repertoires come from day 63 after the first vaccine or placebo injection. This specimen was peripheral blood, taken in a trial of Ad26.COV2.S vaccine versus placebo. These receptors were obtained from a person aged 18-60 years who received the Ad26.COV2.S COVID-19 vaccine or a placebo.

V is TRBV7-2 and J is TRBJ2-1; unclear D gene. The germline gives CDR1 SGHTA, CDR2 FQGNSA. Trimming removed 4 bases from V and 10 bases from J, with 11 bases in between. The length of the CDR3 is 12 residues. CDR3 DNA: TGTGCCAGCAGCTCCCTATCCGGGGAGCAGTTCTTC. This translates into CASSSLSGEQFF.

The chain couples TRBV6-1 to TRBJ1-2; D is perhaps TRBD1 (5 bases). Deletions cut 1 base from V and 4 bases from J, with 10 bases between. This CDR3 contains 14 residues. The germline V gene has CDR1 MNHNS and CDR2 SASEGT. This CDR3 reads CASSEEDRFYGYTF. The CDR3 DNA follows: TGTGCCAGCAGTGAAGAAGACAGATTCTATGGCTACACCTTC.

The chain uses TRBV12-3 or TRBV12-4 and TRBJ1-5; possibly TRBD1 for D (6 bases). The CDR3 length is 12 residues. The V and J ends lost 6 bases and 5 bases respectively, with 8 bases between them. The DNA of the CDR3 is TGTGCCAGCAGGAGGGGGTATCAGCCCCAGCATTTT. It encodes CASRRGYQPQHF.